The 24 T cell receptor beta chains given below trace back to one sample, sequenced in a study of shared clonotypes between healthy human individuals (dated by TCRdb to 2018 to 2021). Libraries were constructed by the immunoSEQ multiplex PCR assay. TCRdb took over this immuneACCESS table, retaining in-frame rearrangements with V and J assigned. Such tables are incomplete; in checked studies, under half of the missing clones stem from an unresolved V gene, and the remainder is unexplained. The sample table shows approximately 2.3 million clones, and 93% are seen once. In total, the top ten clones hold about 0.37% of the sample. Sequences were obtained from naive CD4+ T cells from PBMCs. In the paper's terms, the cell subset or site label means: CD45RA+ positively selected. All receptors come from a man in his late teens or twenties in good health. Some clones in this sample may be carry-over from other donors' samples.

This chain links TRBV7-9 with TRBJ2-7; TRBD1 or TRBD2 may be the D gene (6 bases each). The CDR3 loop spans 13 amino acids. Deletions cut 5 bases from V and 6 bases from J, with 14 bases between. Per the germline V gene, CDR1 is SEHNR and CDR2 is FQNEAQ (reference sequence). For the CDR3, the DNA is TGTGCCAGCAGCCCGAGGGGGGCTGGCGAGCAGTACTTC. The encoded protein is CASSPRGAGEQYF.

The V call is TRBV7-9, the J call TRBJ1-1; TRBD1 aligns across 9 bases. This CDR3 spans 11 amino acids. After removal of 3 bases from V and 12 bases from J, the junction contained 2 bases not matched to a gene. The germline gives CDR1 SEHNR, CDR2 FQNEAQ (reference sequence). The CDR3 reads CASSLGQGTFF. DNA for the CDR3: TGTGCCAGCAGCTTGGGACAGGGTACTTTCTTT.

This clone was seen only a few times. The chain uses TRBV5-1 and TRBJ2-7; D tentatively fits TRBD1 or TRBD2 (5 bases each). Germline V lookup: CDR1 SGHRS, CDR2 YFSETQ. V gave up 0 bases and J gave up 6 bases, with 16 bases separating them. The CDR3 loop spans 15 amino acids. CDR3 sequence (DNA): TGCGCCAGCAGCTTGGCCGCAGGGCACGAGGGCGAGCAGTACTTC. This translates into CASSLAAGHEGEQYF.

This chain links TRBV5-1 with TRBJ1-4; TRBD1 matches at 9 bases. CDR1 is SGHRS and CDR2 is YFSETQ in the germline V gene. CDR3 length: 15 residues. J was trimmed by 6 bases and V by 4 bases; bases with no gene match: 7. The CDR3 here is CASSDPQGAYEKLFF. The CDR3 bases are TGCGCCAGCAGCGACCCACAGGGGGCGTATGAAAAACTGTTTTTT.

The rearrangement links TRBV18 to TRBJ1-1, with D perhaps TRBD1 (5 bases). The V end lost 2 bases, the J end lost 2 bases, and 9 bases lay between the germline ends. Per the germline V gene, CDR1 is KGHSH and CDR2 is LQKENI. The CDR3 length is 14 residues. Here the CDR3 reads CASSPVRDNTEAFF. As DNA, the CDR3 is TGTGCCAGCTCACCAGTCCGGGACAACACTGAAGCTTTCTTT. Using reference TRBV18 and TRBJ1-1 for the parts outside the CDR3, the full variable domain is NAGVMQNPRHLVRRRGQEARLRCSPMKGHSHVYWYRQLPEEGLKFMVYLQKENIIDESGMPKERFSAEFPKEGPSILRIQQVVRGDSAAYFCASSPVRDNTEAFFGQGTRLTVV.

The genes are TRBV18 and TRBJ2-2, with D uncertain. Germline V gene sequence: CDR1 KGHSH, CDR2 LQKENI. V was cut by 3 bases and J by 2 bases, with 13 bases left in between. This CDR3 region has 16 residues. The CDR3 spells CASSPISGANTGELFF. Written as DNA, the CDR3 is TGTGCCAGCTCACCCATTTCTGGTGCCAACACCGGGGAGCTGTTTTTT.

This chain links TRBV11-1 with TRBJ2-1, with TRBD1 matching over 7 bases. V was pared by 3 bases and J by 3 bases, with 5 bases of the junction left unmatched. Germline V gives CDR1 SGHAT, CDR2 FQDESV (reference sequence). CDR3 length: 15 residues. CDR3 loop: CASSFETGSYNEQFF. The CDR3 DNA follows: TGTGCCAGCAGCTTCGAGACAGGGAGCTACAATGAGCAGTTCTTC.

The chain carries TRBV6-5 and TRBJ2-7, with D maybe TRBD2 (7 bases). Germline values: CDR1 MNHEY, CDR2 SVGAGI. This CDR3 has 15 residues. Trimming left V 2 bases short and J 4 bases short, with 15 bases between. CDR3 in amino acids: CASSYGPEGGYEQYF. CDR3 bases: TGTGCCAGCAGTTACGGGCCCGAGGGGGGGTACGAGCAGTACTTC.

The J gene is TRBJ2-7, the V gene TRBV19; a possible D gene is TRBD1 (6 bases). The germline V gene encodes CDR1 LNHDA and CDR2 SQIVND (reference sequence). The CDR3 runs 13 residues. Trimming took 10 bases from V and 0 from J, leaving 13 bases between them. The CDR3 region is CATRRDTSYEQYF. For the CDR3, the DNA is TGTGCCACCCGCCGGGACACCTCCTACGAGCAGTACTTC.

The rearrangement uses TRBV5-1 and TRBJ2-7; 7 nucleotides line up with TRBD2. The germline V gene has CDR1 SGHRS and CDR2 YFSETQ. CDR3 size: 14 residues. Trimming at V came to 2 bases and at J to 6 bases, leaving 8 bases not matched to a gene. CDR3: CASSFNTGLGEQYF. In nucleotides, the CDR3 is TGCGCCAGCAGCTTCAATACTGGACTAGGCGAGCAGTACTTC. Combining the CDR3 with reference TRBV5-1 and TRBJ2-7 gives the whole variable domain KAGVTQTPRYLIKTRGQQVTLSCSPISGHRSVSWYQQTPGQGLQFLFEYFSETQRNKGNFPGRFSGRQFSNSRSEMNVSTLELGDSALYLCASSFNTGLGEQYFGPGTRLTVT.

The J gene is TRBJ2-5, the V gene TRBV18; 12 positions match TRBD2. V lost 3 bases to trimming and J lost 5 bases; unmatched junction nucleotides: 7. CDR3 length equals 16 residues. Germline CDR1 is KGHSH and CDR2 is LQKENI. This chain's CDR3 is CASSPRLAGVSETQYF. The CDR3 DNA reads TGTGCCAGCTCACCCAGACTAGCGGGAGTGAGTGAGACCCAGTACTTC. The full variable domain, its missing parts supplied by reference TRBV18 and TRBJ2-5, is NAGVMQNPRHLVRRRGQEARLRCSPMKGHSHVYWYRQLPEEGLKFMVYLQKENIIDESGMPKERFSAEFPKEGPSILRIQQVVRGDSAAYFCASSPRLAGVSETQYFGPGTRLLVL.

The rearrangement links TRBV5-6 to TRBJ2-7, with D possibly matching TRBD1 (6 bases). Germline lookup yields CDR1 SGHDT and CDR2 YYEEEE. The CDR3 length is 16 residues. V shed 2 bases and J shed 3 bases, with 18 bases lying between them. The DNA for the CDR3 is TGTGCCAGCAGCTTTCGACCCCAGCAGGGGATCTACGAGCAGTACTTC. Its protein product is CASSFRPQQGIYEQYF.

This chain links TRBV6-6 with TRBJ1-1; D is uncertain. Germline V CDR1 and CDR2: MNHNY, SVGAGI (reference sequence). The CDR3 is 14 amino acids. V was cut by 4 bases and J by 2 bases, with 11 bases left in between. The CDR3 sequence: CASSFPTPNTEAFF. The CDR3 DNA is TGTGCCAGCAGTTTCCCGACTCCAAACACTGAAGCTTTCTTT.

The chain carries TRBV7-6 and TRBJ2-3; tentatively, D is TRBD2 (6 bases). The ends were cut back, 3 bases at V and 4 bases at J, with 11 bases in the middle. Germline assignment: CDR1 SGHVS and CDR2 FNYEAQ. The CDR3 is made up of 14 amino acids. In nucleotides, the CDR3 is TGTGCCAGCAGCTTTTTCCCGGGAGCAGATACGCAGTATTTT. This codes for CASSFFPGADTQYF.

This chain uses TRBV28 with TRBJ2-5, with 9 bases that match TRBD2. V was clipped by 2 bases and J by 4 bases; unmatched bases: 11. This CDR3 contains 17 residues. Looked up from germline, CDR1 is MDHEN and CDR2 is SYDVKM. The CDR3 loop reads CASSLQNWREGLETQYF. CDR3 DNA sequence: TGTGCCAGCAGTTTACAGAACTGGCGGGAGGGTCTAGAGACCCAGTACTTC.

The rearrangement joins TRBV21-1 to TRBJ1-4; the table gives TRBD1 as D, unverified against the DNA. TRBV21-1 is noted as a pseudogene. The CDR3 is 16 residues long. CDR3: CASSKARQGVHEKLFF. CDR3 coding DNA: TGTGCCAGCAGCAAAGCGAGACAGGGGGTTCATGAAAAACTGTTTTTT.

This clone was detected only once. V gene TRBV30 combines with J gene TRBJ2-7; TRBD1 might be the D (6 bases). The V end was cut by 3 bases, the J end by 6 bases, with 15 bases between. This CDR3 is 13 amino acids long. Per germline, CDR1 GTSNPN and CDR2 SVGIG (reference sequence). For the CDR3, the DNA is TGTGCCTGGAGGGCCCAGGGGAAGGTCGAGCAGTACTTC. Amino acids: CAWRAQGKVEQYF.

This chain links TRBV18 with TRBJ2-3; no clear D. V was shortened by 0 bases and J by 1 base, with 8 bases between the two germline ends. The CDR3 has 15 residues. Germline V gives CDR1 KGHSH, CDR2 LQKENI. CDR3 region: CASSPPISGTDTQYF. The CDR3 coding sequence is TGTGCCAGCTCACCACCGATATCCGGCACAGATACGCAGTATTTT.

This chain links TRBV5-1 with TRBJ2-2; tentative D call: TRBD1 (5 bases). The CDR3 runs to 14 residues. CDR1 is SGHRS, CDR2 YFSETQ, per germline. The V end was cut by 7 bases, the J end by 4 bases, with 14 bases between. This CDR3 is CASGEGAITGELFF. The CDR3 nucleotides read TGCGCCAGCGGGGAAGGGGCAATCACCGGGGAGCTGTTTTTT. Full variable domain (rest looked up from reference TRBV5-1 and TRBJ2-2): KAGVTQTPRYLIKTRGQQVTLSCSPISGHRSVSWYQQTPGQGLQFLFEYFSETQRNKGNFPGRFSGRQFSNSRSEMNVSTLELGDSALYLCASGEGAITGELFFGEGSRLTVL.

The V gene is TRBV27, the J gene TRBJ2-3; weak D call: TRBD2 (7 bases). Germline V gives CDR1 MNHEY, CDR2 SMNVEV (reference sequence). The CDR3 sequence is 14 residues long. V shed 6 bases and J shed 3 bases, with 13 bases lying between them. CDR3 DNA sequence: TGTGCCAGCAGCGGGGGGCGAGGAACAGATACGCAGTATTTT. Translated, it gives CASSGGRGTDTQYF.

This chain links TRBV19 with TRBJ2-1; 12 positions agree with TRBD2. The CDR3 runs to 16 residues. Germline V gene lookup returns CDR1 LNHDA and CDR2 SQIVND (reference sequence). Losses at the gene ends were 3 bases for V and 6 bases for J; bases not matched to a gene: 6. CDR3 residues: CASSMGGLAGLNEQFF. The CDR3 nucleotides read TGTGCCAGTAGTATGGGTGGACTAGCGGGACTCAATGAGCAGTTCTTC.

The rearrangement joins TRBV28 to TRBJ2-5, with 7 bases fitting TRBD2. Trimming cost V 5 bases and J 2 bases; bases outside gene matches: 8. CDR1 and CDR2 from the germline V gene are MDHEN and SYDVKM. CDR3 length: 15 amino acids. The CDR3 loop reads CASSPRLALQETQYF. For the CDR3, the DNA is TGTGCCAGCAGTCCCCGACTAGCCCTACAAGAGACCCAGTACTTC.

The chain recombines TRBV2 with TRBJ1-5, with 9 bases that match TRBD1. The junction had 7 bases not matched to a gene; V was cut back by 8 bases and J by 5 bases. The germline CDR1 and CDR2 sequences are SNHLY and FYNNEI. This CDR3 region has 14 residues. The DNA of the CDR3 is TGTGCCAGCCGGGACAGGGCCGTACATCAGCCCCAGCATTTT. This sequence encodes CASRDRAVHQPQHF.

The V gene is TRBV9, the J gene TRBJ2-7; possible D gene TRBD2, 6 bases. Looked up from germline, CDR1 is SGDLS and CDR2 is YYNGEE. CDR3 length: 14 residues. V was shortened by 1 base and J by 3 bases, with 11 bases between the two germline ends. The CDR3: CASSVLAADYEQYF. CDR3 nucleotides: TGTGCCAGCAGCGTATTAGCGGCCGACTACGAGCAGTACTTC.